This T cell receptor beta chain appears in the sequencing data of a study of T cell changes during pregnancy in multiple sclerosis. V was trimmed by 1 base and J by 2 bases, leaving 11 bases between them. CDR1 SGHDN and CDR2 FVKESK come from the germline V gene. The CDR3 length is 16 residues. Profiled with immunoSEQ multiplex PCR; TCRdb holds only in-frame clones, not every one. This sample has some 40,000 clones, with 90% found just once. Sequenced material: CD4+ T cells from peripheral blood mononuclear cells, taken in the second trimester of pregnancy. The sequence derives from a female donor with multiple sclerosis, enrolled in a pregnancy study. V gene TRBV14 combines with J gene TRBJ1-4; D perhaps matches TRBD1 (5 bases). The CDR3 sequence: CASSQVGGATNEKLFF. For the CDR3, the DNA is TGTGCCAGCAGCCAAGTAGGTGGGGCGACTAATGAAAAACTGTTTTTT.